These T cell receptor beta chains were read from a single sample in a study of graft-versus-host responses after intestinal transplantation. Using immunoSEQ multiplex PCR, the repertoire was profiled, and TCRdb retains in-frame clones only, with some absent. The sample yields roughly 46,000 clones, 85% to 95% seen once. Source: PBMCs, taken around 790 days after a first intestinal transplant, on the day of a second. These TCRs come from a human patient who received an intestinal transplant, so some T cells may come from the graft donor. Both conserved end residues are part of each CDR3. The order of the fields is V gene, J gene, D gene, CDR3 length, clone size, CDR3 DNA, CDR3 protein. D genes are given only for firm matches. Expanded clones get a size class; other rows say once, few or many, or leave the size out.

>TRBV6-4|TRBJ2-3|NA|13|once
TGTGCCAGGTCAGGGGCCGACACAGATACGCAGTATTTT
CARSGADTDTQYF
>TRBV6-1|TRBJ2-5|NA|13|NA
TGTGCCAGCAGTGCCGGGCTAGGGGAGACCCAGTACTTC
CASSAGLGETQYF
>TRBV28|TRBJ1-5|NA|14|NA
TGTGCCAGGGCTCAGGGCGGACCAAATCAGCCCCAGCATTTT
CARAQGGPNQPQHF
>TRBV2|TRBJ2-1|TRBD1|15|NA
TGTGCCAGCAGGGTGACAGGGGTAACTTGGAATGAGCAGTTCTTC
CASRVTGVTWNEQFF
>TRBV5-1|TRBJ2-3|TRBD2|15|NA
TGCGCCAGCAGCTGGGGACTAGCGGGCACAGATACGCAGTATTTT
CASSWGLAGTDTQYF
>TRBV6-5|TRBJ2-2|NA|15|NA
TGTGCCAGCAGTTACAGGACAGGGAGGGCCGGGGAGCTGTTTTTT
CASSYRTGRAGELFF
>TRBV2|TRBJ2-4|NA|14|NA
TGTGCCAGCAGTCCCCACGGGGCCAAAAACATTCAGTACTTC
CASSPHGAKNIQYF
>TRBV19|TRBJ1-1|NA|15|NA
TGTGCCAGCCAACCCTGGGGGGGTCTGAACACTGAAGCTTTCTTT
CASQPWGGLNTEAFF
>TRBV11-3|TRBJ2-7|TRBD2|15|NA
TGTGCCAGCAGCCCTCATAGCGGGAGGGCCTACGAGCAGTACTTC
CASSPHSGRAYEQYF
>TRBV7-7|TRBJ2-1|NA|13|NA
TGTGCTAGCAGCGCGACCGCCGGAAGCGAGCAGTTCTTC
CASSATAGSEQFF
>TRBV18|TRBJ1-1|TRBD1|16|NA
TGTGCCAGCTCACCAGTCGGGACAGGGATGAACACTGAAGCTTTCTTT
CASSPVGTGMNTEAFF
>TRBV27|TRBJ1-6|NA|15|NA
TGTGCCAGCAGTTTAGCCGGCTCCTATAATTCACCCCTCCACTTT
CASSLAGSYNSPLHF
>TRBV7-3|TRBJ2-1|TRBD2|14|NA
TGTGCCAGCAGTACTCGAAGCGGGAACAATGAGCAGTTCTTC
CASSTRSGNNEQFF
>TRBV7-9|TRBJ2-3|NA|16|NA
TGTGCCAGCAGCCCGACACAGGGTCAGAGCACAGATACGCAGTATTTT
CASSPTQGQSTDTQYF
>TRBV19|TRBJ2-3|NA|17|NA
TGTGCCAGTAGTAGGCGGGACCGAACCCCTGGCACAGATACGCAGTATTTT
CASSRRDRTPGTDTQYF
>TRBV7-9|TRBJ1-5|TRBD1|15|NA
TGTGCCAGCAGCATACCGACAGGGAGAAATCAGCCCCAGCATTTT
CASSIPTGRNQPQHF
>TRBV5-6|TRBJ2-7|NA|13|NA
TGTGCCAGCAGCTTTGGCCAGAACGGGGAGCAGTACTTC
CASSFGQNGEQYF
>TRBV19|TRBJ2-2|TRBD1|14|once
TGTGCCAGTAGGACAGGGGGGAACACCGGGGAGCTGTTTTTT
CASRTGGNTGELFF
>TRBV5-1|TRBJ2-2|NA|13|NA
TGCGCCAGCAGCCTGGGGTTGGGCGGGGAGCTGTTTTTT
CASSLGLGGELFF
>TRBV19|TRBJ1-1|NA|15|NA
TGTGCCAGTAGTTATTTCGGCGGGCGGAACACTGAAGCTTTCTTT
CASSYFGGRNTEAFF
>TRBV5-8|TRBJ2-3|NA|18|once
TGTGCCAGCAGCTTGAGTCCGATTTCTCAGGGGCGGGCAGATACGCAGTATTTT
CASSLSPISQGRADTQYF
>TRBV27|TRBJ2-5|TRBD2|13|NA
TGTGCCAGCAGCACAAGGGGAGGGGAGACCCAGTACTTC
CASSTRGGETQYF
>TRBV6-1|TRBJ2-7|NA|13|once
TGTGCCAGCAAGGGGGGTGTTGCCTACGAGCAGTACTTC
CASKGGVAYEQYF
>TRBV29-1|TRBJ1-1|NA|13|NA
TGCAGCGTTGAAGACAGGGCGAACACTGAAGCTTTCTTT
CSVEDRANTEAFF
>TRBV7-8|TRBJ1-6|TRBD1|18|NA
TGTGCCAGCAGCTTAGGATGGGCAGGGGGCACCGGGGATTCACCCCTCCACTTT
CASSLGWAGGTGDSPLHF
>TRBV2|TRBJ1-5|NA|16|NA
TGTGCCAGCAGTGTTCTGGACACCCGGGCCAATCAGCCCCAGCATTTT
CASSVLDTRANQPQHF
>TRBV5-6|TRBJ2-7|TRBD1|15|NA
TGTGCCAGCAGCTTCATGGACAGGGGAGCCTACGAGCAGTACTTC
CASSFMDRGAYEQYF
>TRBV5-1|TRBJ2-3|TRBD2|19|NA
TGCGCCAGCAGCTTGGCCCCTAGCGGGAGGGGTAGCGGCACAGATACGCAGTATTTT
CASSLAPSGRGSGTDTQYF
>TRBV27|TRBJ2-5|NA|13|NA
TGTGCCAGCAGTTGGGGGCCTTTGCGTGAGCAGTACTTC
CASSWGPLREQYF
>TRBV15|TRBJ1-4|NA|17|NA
TGTGCCACCAGCAGAGATCCTATCGGCAGGACTAATGAAAAACTGTTTTTT
CATSRDPIGRTNEKLFF
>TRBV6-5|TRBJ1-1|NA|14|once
TGTGCCAGCAGTCCGCCCCGGCAGTCCACTGAAGCTTTCTTT
CASSPPRQSTEAFF
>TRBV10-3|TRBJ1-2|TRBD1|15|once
TGTGCCACCGCGGGACAGGGGGCAAGCAACTATGGCTACACCTTC
CATAGQGASNYGYTF
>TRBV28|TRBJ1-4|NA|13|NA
TGTGCCAGCAGTCAGGGGTCTAATGAAAAACTGTTTTTT
CASSQGSNEKLFF
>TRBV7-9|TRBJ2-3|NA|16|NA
TGTGCCAGCAGCCCCCCCTACGCGGGGTCCACAGATACGCAGTATTTT
CASSPPYAGSTDTQYF
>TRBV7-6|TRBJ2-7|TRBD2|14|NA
TGTGCCAGCAGCCGAGGCGGGGGGAAATACGAGCAGTACTTC
CASSRGGGKYEQYF
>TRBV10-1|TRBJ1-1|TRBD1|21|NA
TGCGCCAGCAGTGAGTCCCCATTTGTAGCCTCCGGGACAGGGGGGAACACTGAAGCTTTCTTT
CASSESPFVASGTGGNTEAFF
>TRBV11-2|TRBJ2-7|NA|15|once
TGTGCCAGCAGCTTAGATCGTAGAGGGCCCTACGAGCAGTACTTC
CASSLDRRGPYEQYF
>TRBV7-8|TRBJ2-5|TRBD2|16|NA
TGTGCCAGCCTCCCGGGACTAGCGTTTTTGCAAGAGACCCAGTACTTC
CASLPGLAFLQETQYF
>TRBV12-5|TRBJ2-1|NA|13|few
TGTGCTAGTGGTTTAGAACTTTACAATGAGCAGTTCTTC
CASGLELYNEQFF
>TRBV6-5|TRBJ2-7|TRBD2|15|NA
TGTGCCAGCAGTTCAACTAGCGGGAGGGCCGGCGAGCAGTACTTC
CASSSTSGRAGEQYF
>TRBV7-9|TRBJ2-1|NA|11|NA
TGTGCCATGAATCCCGGCGATGGGCCGTTCTTC
CAMNPGDGPFF
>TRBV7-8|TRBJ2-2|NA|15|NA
TGTGCCAGCAGCTTAATTCGAGGGCAGCACGGGGAGCTGTTTTTT
CASSLIRGQHGELFF
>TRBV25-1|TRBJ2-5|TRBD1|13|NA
TGTGCCAGCCAGACAGGGGTGGGAGAGACCCAGTACTTC
CASQTGVGETQYF